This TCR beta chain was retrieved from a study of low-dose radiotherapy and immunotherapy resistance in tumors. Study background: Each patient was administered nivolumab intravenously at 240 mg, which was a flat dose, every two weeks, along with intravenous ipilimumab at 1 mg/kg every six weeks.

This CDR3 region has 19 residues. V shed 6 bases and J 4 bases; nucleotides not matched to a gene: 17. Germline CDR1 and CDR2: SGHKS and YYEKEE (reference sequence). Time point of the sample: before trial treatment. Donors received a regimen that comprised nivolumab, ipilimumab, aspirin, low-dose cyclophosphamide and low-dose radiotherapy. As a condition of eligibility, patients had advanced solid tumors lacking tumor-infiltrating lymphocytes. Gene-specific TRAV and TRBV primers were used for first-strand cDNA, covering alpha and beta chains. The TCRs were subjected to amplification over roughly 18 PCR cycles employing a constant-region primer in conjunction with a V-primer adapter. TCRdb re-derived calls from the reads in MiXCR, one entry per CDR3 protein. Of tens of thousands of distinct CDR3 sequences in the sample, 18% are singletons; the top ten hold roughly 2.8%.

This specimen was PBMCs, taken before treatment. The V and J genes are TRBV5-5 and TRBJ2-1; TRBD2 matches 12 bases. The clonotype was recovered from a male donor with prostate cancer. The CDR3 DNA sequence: TGTGCCAGCACCCACTTGGGGTCTAGCGGGGGGGAGGGATACAATGAGCAGTTCTTC. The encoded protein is CASTHLGSSGGEGYNEQFF. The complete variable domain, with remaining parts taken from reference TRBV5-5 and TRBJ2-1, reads DAGVTQSPTHLIKTRGQQVTLRCSPISGHKSVSWYQQVLGQGPQFIFQYYEKEERGRGNFPDRFSARQFPNYSSELNVNALLLGDSALYLCASTHLGSSGGEGYNEQFFGPGTRLTVL.